This TCR beta chain was identified during a study of blood T cell repertoires in COVID-19 (dated by TCRdb to 2020 to 2021). For the wider study: Samples from collaborators originated in the United States, Italy and Spain and spanned both the acute and convalescent phases of COVID-19. The material from the prospective study consisted of cDNA or gDNA derived from T cells, B-cell-depleted T cells, or PBMCs. The dataset comprised deeply sampled blood TCRbeta repertoires from subjects exposed to, actively infected with, or recovered from COVID-19. The repertoires were released in a freely available public database meant as a resource for research on the immune response to SARS-CoV-2. Samples came from the ongoing ImmuneRACE study (first 160 participants) plus 1,254 subjects from 6 global collaborators. Sample metadata almost always included a de-identified subject ID, COVID-19 status, age in years and sex. Where HLA class I and class II types were available, the types were taken from metadata supplied by the sample provider, not from assay-based typing.

A note on this clone: Its target antigen remains unknown. No base-level quality is on record; no much larger clone is a single base apart.

Points the paper makes about the study in general: Clinical and demographic metadata were provided uncurated, with the amount varying by source and participant.

Via the germline V gene, CDR1 is LGHNA and CDR2 YSLEER. V and J are trimmed by 4 bases and 2 bases, and the gene matches miss 5 bases of the junction. The CDR3 runs 15 amino acids, cysteine and phenylalanine included. The only DNA kept is the CDR3, 45 bases in frame from the first base. Each collaborating institution followed its own protocols to collect whole blood in K2EDTA tubes. Collaborator samples were shipped for TCRbeta analysis as frozen whole blood, isolated PBMCs, or DNA extracted from either sample type. TCRbeta CDR3 regions were amplified from genomic DNA using the immunoSEQ Assay, a bias-controlled multiplex PCR. Concerning the study's data processing: Nucleated cell counts per sample were estimated from amplification of reference gene primers within the assay. To quantify the absolute abundance of each unique TCRbeta CDR3 rearrangement, sequence reads were collapsed and filtered. For each sample, productive Simpson clonality was calculated as the square root of Simpson's diversity index over productive rearrangements. This is the immuneACCESS table as TCRdb keeps it, with only in-frame sequences that have V and J called. A part of the clones is gone; compared with another copy, unresolved V genes explain less than half, and the rest is unexplained. That table gives V, J and clone size, and the DNA gave D and trimming. This sample gives around 170,000 clones in total; about 81% of them show up just once. Together, the top ten hold under 15% of the sample.

This TCR was sampled from a man aged 25-45 years with active or convalescent COVID-19. The specimen was peripheral blood. This sequence uses TRBV4-3 and TRBJ2-7; 10 bases in between match TRBD2. CDR3 protein: CASSPWTSGTYEQYF. The base sequence is TGCGCCAGCAGCCCCTGGACTAGCGGAACCTACGAGCAGTACTTC.